The present entry profiles one T cell receptor (beta chain) with its context. In its sample, this clonotype was seen a few times. No cognate antigen has been identified for it. Per-nucleotide qualities are absent, and no much larger clonotype sits a single base away. The time point label on this specimen signifies: patch test 2, 6 weeks after DPC sensitization. The intended sense of this specimen's treatment or condition label: therapeutic diphenylcyclopropenone sensitization with weekly scalp DPC. At every patch-test visit, the blood draw took place before the patch test was put on. To be eligible, patients had to be aged 18 to 70, diagnosed with alopecia and judged suitable for DPC therapy, while pregnant patients were excluded. Total RNA was extracted from unfractionated whole blood collected in Tempus Blood RNA tubes. This sample is part of a study of human T cells and chemical hapten exposure (dated by TCRdb to 2020 to 2023). For the wider study: For sensitization, 2% DPC in acetone was applied to a roughly 2 cm by roughly 2 cm area of upper inner arm skin. Patch tests used Finn chambers with 0.01% DPC on the upper back, scored after 6 days by International Contact Dermatitis Research Group standards. Blood was sampled from patients pre-sensitization (week 0) and at 2, 6 and about 24 weeks after DPC sensitization. Libraries were pooled for sequencing, and per-sample TCR yields varied mainly because of small differences in library volumes within the pool. In alopecia patients, the study followed how the peripheral blood TCR repertoire changed in vivo over primary and secondary sensitization to diphenylcyclopropenone (DPC), a hapten. Approximately 28 alopecia patients gave blood for TCR sequencing at one to four time points (pre-sensitization, 2, 6 and 24 weeks). Most of the patients in the cohort were female, and the cohort covered alopecia areata with under or over 50% scalp involvement, alopecia totalis and alopecia universalis. Throughout the roughly 26-week study period, patients were also given weekly therapeutic DPC doses on the scalp.

The cysteine opens and the phenylalanine closes a CDR3 of 16 amino acids. The read is trimmed to its CDR3 DNA, 48 bases read in frame from base 1. Looking up the germline V gene yields CDR1 KGHSH and CDR2 LQKENI. At the junction V is shortened by 3 bases and J by 1 base, with 13 bases in between. General conclusions and limits of the study: Patch test score was positively correlated with the number of PT1 expanded TCRs, with significance at thresholds 8, 16 and 32 but not at 4. Repeated subsampling changed both the strength of the expansion versus patch-test correlation and the threshold at which that correlation became significant. Expanded TCRs formed significantly more large CDR3 similarity clusters than pre-sensitization or healthy control sets, consistent with antigen-driven responses. DPC sensitization did not change the number of TCRs with a frequency above 1 in 1000, and there was no evidence of changes in global repertoire structure. All patients had alopecia, a presumed autoimmune disease, so their immune response might differ from that of healthy individuals.

Libraries were constructed by RACE. TCRdb records NextSeq 500 as the sequencer. Library preparation attached unique molecular identifiers to individual cDNA molecules for quantitative, reproducible TCR counting. Each blood RNA sample was used to sequence both TCR alpha and TCR beta chains. On the study's bioinformatics: Samples had a median of about 96,000 TCRs, with a range from roughly 20,000 to 690,600. The Decombinator software suite was used to annotate the V, J and CDR3 of the TCR reads. To make PS versus PT1 abundance plots, every sample was subsampled to the same number of TCRs (28,000). Expanded TCRs were defined as absent before sensitization and observed at least eight times at the 2-week time point. TCRdb trimmed public reads at Q25 via fastp, called clones via MiXCR and kept in-frame beta chains. CDR3 protein duplicates are merged, each entry listing the most common genes and DNA. What appears here as the V and J calls and clone size reflects TCRdb's work, not the paper's. The sample table contains nearly 55,000 distinct CDR3 sequences; only one count was recorded for around 9.4% of them. The ten largest account for under 2% of the sample.

Rearrangement joined TRBV18 to TRBJ1-5; TRBD1 could be the D gene, as 5 bases match. This specimen consisted of whole blood, obtained in connection with sensitization to the hapten diphenylcyclopropenone (DPC). This clonotype was sampled from a woman between 45 and 65 years old with alopecia areata. Some clones in this sample may be carry-over from other donors' samples. This receptor has the CDR3 CASSPPGRSSNQPQHF. The base sequence is TGTGCCAGCTCACCTCCGGGGCGTTCAAGCAATCAGCCCCAGCATTTT.